This TCR beta chain was recovered during a study of blood T cells in healthy people across ages. Study-wide context: The template switching approach captured approximately one barcoded beta molecule for every two T cells.

A sample-barcoded 5' primer and a J-beta primer mix were used in a second PCR of about 7 to 12 cycles. TCRdb re-derived calls from the 5' RACE reads in MiXCR, one entry per CDR3 protein. The sample records about 670,000 distinct CDR3 sequences, around 50% being singletons. Regarding the study as a whole: Measured against age, TCR beta diversity per million T cells decreased in a roughly linear manner. The CMV status of each donor remained undetermined, and this could have confounded shifts in expanded clonotypes.

As for this clonotype: Its antigen is unidentified.

Germline values: CDR1 SGDLS, CDR2 YYNGEE. Trimming cost V 0 bases and J 7 bases, with 10 bases left between them. The CDR3 contains 13 residues. The clonotype originates from a woman aged 80 or older in good health. The sample comprised blood. The rearrangement joins TRBV9 to TRBJ1-2, with a weak D call TRBD1 (5 bases). Here the CDR3 reads CASSVEGRFGYTF. The CDR3 DNA follows: TGTGCCAGCAGCGTAGAGGGACGGTTTGGCTACACCTTC.